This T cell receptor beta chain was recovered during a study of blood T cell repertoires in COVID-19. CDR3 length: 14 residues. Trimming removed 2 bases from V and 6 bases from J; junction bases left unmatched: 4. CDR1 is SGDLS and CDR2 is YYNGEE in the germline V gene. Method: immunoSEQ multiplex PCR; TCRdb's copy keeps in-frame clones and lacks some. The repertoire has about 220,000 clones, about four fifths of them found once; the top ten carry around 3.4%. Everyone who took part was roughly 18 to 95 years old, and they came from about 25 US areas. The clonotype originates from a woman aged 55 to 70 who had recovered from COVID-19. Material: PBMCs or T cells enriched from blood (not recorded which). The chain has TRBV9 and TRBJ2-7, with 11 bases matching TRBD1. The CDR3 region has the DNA TGTGCCAGCAGCGTGGGGACAGGGGGTCGCGAGCAGTACTTC. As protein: CASSVGTGGREQYF.